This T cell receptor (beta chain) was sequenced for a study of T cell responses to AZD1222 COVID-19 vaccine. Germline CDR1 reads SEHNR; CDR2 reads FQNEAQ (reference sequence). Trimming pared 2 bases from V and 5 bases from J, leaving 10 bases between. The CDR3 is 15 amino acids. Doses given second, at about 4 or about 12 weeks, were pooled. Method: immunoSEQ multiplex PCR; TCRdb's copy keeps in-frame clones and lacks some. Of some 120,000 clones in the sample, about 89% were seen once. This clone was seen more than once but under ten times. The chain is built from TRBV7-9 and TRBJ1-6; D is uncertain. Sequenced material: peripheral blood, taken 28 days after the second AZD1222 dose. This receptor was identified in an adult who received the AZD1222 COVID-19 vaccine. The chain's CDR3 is CASSLQVGHNSPLHF. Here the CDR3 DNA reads TGTGCCAGCAGCTTACAAGTAGGGCATAATTCACCCCTCCACTTT.